A selection of T cell receptor beta chains follows, all from one sample in a study of blood T cell repertoires in COVID-19. Profiled with immunoSEQ multiplex PCR; TCRdb holds only in-frame clones, not every one. The top ten clones hold roughly 1.4% of a sample with hundreds of thousands of clones, around 88% of them seen once. The sample was peripheral blood. These receptors came from an elderly man with acute or convalescent COVID-19. Each CDR3 is given with its conserved first and last residue. Fields, in order: J gene, V gene, clone size, D gene, CDR3 protein, CDR3 DNA. The D gene is left open where the match is weak. Only some rows state a clone size, as once, few, many or a class for expanded clones.

j_call: TRBJ1-2; v_call: TRBV28; clone_size: once; d_call: NA; cdr3_aa: CASRVQGWNYGYTF; cdr3_nt: TGTGCCAGCAGGGTCCAGGGGTGGAACTATGGCTACACCTTC
j_call: TRBJ2-7; v_call: TRBV29-1; clone_size: once; d_call: NA; cdr3_aa: CSVEDPRQSYEQYF; cdr3_nt: TGCAGCGTTGAAGATCCCCGACAGTCCTACGAGCAGTACTTC
j_call: TRBJ1-2; v_call: TRBV29-1; clone_size: NA; d_call: TRBD1; cdr3_aa: CSVEKGAYYGYTF; cdr3_nt: TGCAGCGTTGAAAAGGGGGCTTACTATGGCTACACCTTC
j_call: TRBJ2-1; v_call: TRBV9; clone_size: NA; d_call: NA; cdr3_aa: CASSTYRDNYPQFF; cdr3_nt: TGTGCCAGCAGCACATACCGGGACAACTACCCGCAGTTCTTC
j_call: TRBJ2-1; v_call: TRBV7-9; clone_size: NA; d_call: TRBD1; cdr3_aa: CASSSTGTGTLNEQFF; cdr3_nt: TGTGCCAGCAGCTCCACCGGGACAGGGACACTCAATGAGCAGTTCTTC
j_call: TRBJ2-1; v_call: TRBV11-1; clone_size: NA; d_call: TRBD2; cdr3_aa: CASRDLAGGPGNEQFF; cdr3_nt: TGTGCCAGCAGGGATTTAGCGGGAGGGCCCGGCAATGAGCAGTTCTTC
j_call: TRBJ2-1; v_call: TRBV20-1; clone_size: NA; d_call: TRBD2; cdr3_aa: CSASGLADNEQFF; cdr3_nt: TGCAGTGCTAGTGGACTAGCGGATAATGAGCAGTTCTTC
j_call: TRBJ2-7; v_call: TRBV15; clone_size: NA; d_call: NA; cdr3_aa: CATSRVSSDEQYF; cdr3_nt: TGTGCCACCAGCAGAGTGTCTTCCGACGAGCAGTACTTC
j_call: TRBJ1-5; v_call: TRBV19; clone_size: NA; d_call: NA; cdr3_aa: CASRTGTRDSNQPQHF; cdr3_nt: TGTGCCAGTAGAACCGGGACACGCGATAGCAATCAGCCCCAGCATTTT
j_call: TRBJ1-1; v_call: TRBV19; clone_size: NA; d_call: TRBD1; cdr3_aa: CASSTQGATEAFF; cdr3_nt: TGTGCCAGTAGCACCCAGGGGGCCACTGAAGCTTTCTTT
j_call: TRBJ2-1; v_call: TRBV27; clone_size: NA; d_call: NA; cdr3_aa: CASSMKKTVLTHNEQFF; cdr3_nt: TGTGCCAGCAGCATGAAGAAGACAGTATTAACCCACAATGAGCAGTTCTTC
j_call: TRBJ2-7; v_call: TRBV11-2; clone_size: once; d_call: NA; cdr3_aa: CASARWGVGNEQYF; cdr3_nt: TGTGCCAGCGCCCGGTGGGGCGTTGGGAACGAGCAGTACTTC
j_call: TRBJ1-5; v_call: TRBV5-5; clone_size: NA; d_call: TRBD1; cdr3_aa: CASSLRQGVGQPQHF; cdr3_nt: TGTGCCAGCAGCTTGAGGCAGGGGGTAGGTCAGCCCCAGCATTTT
j_call: TRBJ1-2; v_call: TRBV6-5; clone_size: NA; d_call: NA; cdr3_aa: CAISRLLSHGYTF; cdr3_nt: TGTGCCATCTCGAGGCTCCTCAGTCATGGCTACACCTTC
j_call: TRBJ2-1; v_call: TRBV7-2; clone_size: NA; d_call: NA; cdr3_aa: CASRVGPYGVNEQFF; cdr3_nt: TGTGCCAGCAGGGTGGGGCCTTACGGCGTCAATGAGCAGTTCTTC
j_call: TRBJ1-2; v_call: TRBV5-5; clone_size: once; d_call: NA; cdr3_aa: CASSLDSYGYTF; cdr3_nt: TGTGCCAGCAGCTTGGACAGTTATGGCTACACCTTC
j_call: TRBJ1-6; v_call: TRBV2; clone_size: once; d_call: TRBD1; cdr3_aa: CASSGGQGYNSPLHF; cdr3_nt: TGTGCCAGCAGTGGTGGACAGGGCTATAATTCACCCCTCCACTTT
j_call: TRBJ2-3; v_call: TRBV19; clone_size: NA; d_call: TRBD1; cdr3_aa: CASSLRQGADTQYF; cdr3_nt: TGTGCCAGTAGTCTCCGACAGGGAGCGGATACGCAGTATTTT
j_call: TRBJ1-5; v_call: TRBV2; clone_size: once; d_call: NA; cdr3_aa: CASSSWLSNQPQHF; cdr3_nt: TGTGCCAGCAGTTCATGGCTTAGCAATCAGCCCCAGCATTTT
j_call: TRBJ2-1; v_call: TRBV9; clone_size: NA; d_call: NA; cdr3_aa: CASSPFGNEQFF; cdr3_nt: TGTGCCAGCAGCCCCTTCGGGAATGAGCAGTTCTTC
j_call: TRBJ2-1; v_call: TRBV7-2; clone_size: NA; d_call: NA; cdr3_aa: CASSPLGARNEQFF; cdr3_nt: TGTGCCAGCAGCCCCCTAGGGGCCCGCAATGAGCAGTTCTTC
j_call: TRBJ1-6; v_call: TRBV9; clone_size: once; d_call: NA; cdr3_aa: CASSPWTEAPLHF; cdr3_nt: TGTGCCAGCAGCCCCTGGACAGAAGCACCCCTCCACTTT
j_call: TRBJ2-2; v_call: TRBV3-1/TRBV3-2; clone_size: NA; d_call: NA; cdr3_aa: CASSQGRDTGELFF; cdr3_nt: TGTGCCAGCAGCCAAGGTAGAGACACCGGGGAGCTGTTTTTT
j_call: TRBJ2-6; v_call: TRBV24-1; clone_size: NA; d_call: NA; cdr3_aa: CATSDYSRSGANVLTF; cdr3_nt: TGTGCCACCAGTGACTACAGCCGCTCTGGGGCCAACGTCCTGACTTTC
j_call: TRBJ1-6; v_call: TRBV7-2; clone_size: NA; d_call: NA; cdr3_aa: CASSTRNSPLHF; cdr3_nt: TGTGCCAGCTCTACCCGGAATTCACCCCTCCACTTT
j_call: TRBJ1-6; v_call: TRBV6-5; clone_size: NA; d_call: TRBD1; cdr3_aa: CASSYSGTAYNSPLHF; cdr3_nt: TGTGCCAGCAGTTACTCCGGGACAGCTTATAATTCACCCCTCCACTTT
j_call: TRBJ2-5; v_call: TRBV7-2; clone_size: NA; d_call: TRBD2; cdr3_aa: CASSLAPTSRETQYF; cdr3_nt: TGTGCCAGCAGCTTAGCCCCGACTAGCAGAGAGACCCAGTACTTC
j_call: TRBJ2-3; v_call: TRBV14; clone_size: NA; d_call: NA; cdr3_aa: CASSQDSDWLATTDTQYF; cdr3_nt: TGTGCCAGCAGCCAAGACTCCGACTGGCTAGCTACGACAGATACGCAGTATTTT
j_call: TRBJ2-2; v_call: TRBV27; clone_size: once; d_call: TRBD2; cdr3_aa: CASGGGAYTGELFF; cdr3_nt: TGTGCCAGCGGCGGGGGGGCCTACACCGGGGAGCTGTTTTTT
j_call: TRBJ2-2; v_call: TRBV6-2/TRBV6-3; clone_size: NA; d_call: NA; cdr3_aa: CASSYGGSGELFF; cdr3_nt: TGTGCCAGCAGTTACGGGGGGTCCGGGGAGCTGTTTTTT
j_call: TRBJ1-1; v_call: TRBV6-5; clone_size: NA; d_call: TRBD1; cdr3_aa: CASSWTGGIGTEAFF; cdr3_nt: TGTGCCAGCAGCTGGACAGGGGGCATCGGCACTGAAGCTTTCTTT
j_call: TRBJ2-3; v_call: TRBV4-3; clone_size: NA; d_call: NA; cdr3_aa: CASSQVLTDTQYF; cdr3_nt: TGCGCCAGCAGCCAAGTTCTAACAGATACGCAGTATTTT
j_call: TRBJ2-1; v_call: TRBV28; clone_size: NA; d_call: TRBD2; cdr3_aa: CASSRVPGLSNEQFF; cdr3_nt: TGTGCCAGCAGTCGGGTCCCGGGACTATCCAATGAGCAGTTCTTC
j_call: TRBJ2-5; v_call: TRBV5-6; clone_size: NA; d_call: TRBD1; cdr3_aa: CASSWDSQETQYF; cdr3_nt: TGTGCCAGCAGCTGGGACAGCCAAGAGACCCAGTACTTC
j_call: TRBJ1-2; v_call: TRBV6-4; clone_size: NA; d_call: NA; cdr3_aa: CANPLIGGDGYTF; cdr3_nt: TGTGCCAACCCTTTAATTGGCGGAGATGGCTACACCTTC
j_call: TRBJ2-6; v_call: TRBV4-3; clone_size: NA; d_call: NA; cdr3_aa: CASSPGGISGANVLTF; cdr3_nt: TGCGCCAGCAGCCCAGGGGGGATATCTGGGGCCAACGTCCTGACTTTC
j_call: TRBJ1-1; v_call: TRBV7-9; clone_size: few; d_call: NA; cdr3_aa: CASSYSGQPWNTEAFF; cdr3_nt: TGTGCCAGCAGCTACTCGGGACAACCATGGAACACTGAAGCTTTCTTT
j_call: TRBJ1-1; v_call: TRBV28; clone_size: NA; d_call: TRBD1; cdr3_aa: CASSLPTGSGGEAFF; cdr3_nt: TGTGCCAGCAGTTTACCCACAGGGTCAGGGGGTGAAGCTTTCTTT
j_call: TRBJ2-7; v_call: TRBV2; clone_size: NA; d_call: NA; cdr3_aa: CASTRDIYEQYF; cdr3_nt: TGTGCCAGCACCCGGGACATCTACGAGCAGTACTTC
j_call: TRBJ2-1; v_call: TRBV4-1; clone_size: once; d_call: TRBD2; cdr3_aa: CASSPGLAGGNEQFF; cdr3_nt: TGCGCCAGCAGCCCGGGACTAGCGGGAGGGAATGAGCAGTTCTTC
j_call: TRBJ1-2; v_call: TRBV19; clone_size: NA; d_call: NA; cdr3_aa: CASIPSWAQIGGYTF; cdr3_nt: TGTGCCAGTATCCCCTCGTGGGCGCAAATCGGTGGCTACACCTTC
j_call: TRBJ2-5; v_call: TRBV5-1; clone_size: NA; d_call: NA; cdr3_aa: CASSLDSPMEETQYF; cdr3_nt: TGCGCCAGCAGCTTGGATAGTCCGATGGAAGAGACCCAGTACTTC
j_call: TRBJ1-2; v_call: TRBV9; clone_size: NA; d_call: TRBD1; cdr3_aa: CASRPPGQRSYGYTF; cdr3_nt: TGTGCCAGCAGACCGCCGGGACAGCGATCTTATGGCTACACCTTC
j_call: TRBJ2-5; v_call: TRBV6-5; clone_size: NA; d_call: NA; cdr3_aa: CASSLGRQPQQGYF; cdr3_nt: TGTGCCAGCAGCTTGGGACGGCAACCCCAACAGGGTTACTTC
j_call: TRBJ2-5; v_call: TRBV25-1; clone_size: NA; d_call: TRBD2; cdr3_aa: CASSEYRREGSGETQYF; cdr3_nt: TGTGCCAGCAGTGAATATCGAAGGGAGGGGAGTGGAGAGACCCAGTACTTC
j_call: TRBJ1-5; v_call: TRBV6-6; clone_size: NA; d_call: NA; cdr3_aa: CASRPGQINNQPQHF; cdr3_nt: TGTGCCAGCAGGCCAGGACAGATAAACAATCAGCCCCAGCATTTT
j_call: TRBJ1-2; v_call: TRBV5-1; clone_size: once; d_call: NA; cdr3_aa: CASSQGQLYGYTF; cdr3_nt: TGCGCCAGCAGCCAGGGACAACTCTATGGCTACACCTTC
j_call: TRBJ2-7; v_call: TRBV4-2; clone_size: NA; d_call: NA; cdr3_aa: CASSLPGYEQYF; cdr3_nt: TGTGCCAGCAGCCTCCCCGGCTACGAGCAGTACTTC
j_call: TRBJ1-2; v_call: TRBV3-1/TRBV3-2; clone_size: NA; d_call: NA; cdr3_aa: CASSQDGSGYYGYTF; cdr3_nt: TGTGCCAGCAGCCAAGATGGATCGGGGTACTATGGCTACACCTTC
j_call: TRBJ2-5; v_call: TRBV7-2; clone_size: NA; d_call: TRBD2; cdr3_aa: CASSLGGLAGQETQYF; cdr3_nt: TGTGCCAGCAGCTTAGGGGGACTAGCGGGGCAAGAGACCCAGTACTTC
j_call: TRBJ2-5; v_call: TRBV11-1; clone_size: NA; d_call: NA; cdr3_aa: CASSIRGSGQETQYF; cdr3_nt: TGTGCCAGCAGTATTAGGGGATCGGGCCAAGAGACCCAGTACTTC
j_call: TRBJ2-2; v_call: TRBV7-9; clone_size: NA; d_call: TRBD1; cdr3_aa: CASSQDRVPTGELFF; cdr3_nt: TGTGCCAGCAGCCAGGACAGGGTCCCCACCGGGGAGCTGTTTTTT
j_call: TRBJ2-7; v_call: TRBV19; clone_size: NA; d_call: NA; cdr3_aa: CASSRGTVSYEQYF; cdr3_nt: TGTGCCAGTAGTCGGGGGACAGTCTCCTACGAGCAGTACTTC
j_call: TRBJ2-3; v_call: TRBV2; clone_size: NA; d_call: TRBD2; cdr3_aa: CASSSGLAPSTDTQYF; cdr3_nt: TGTGCCAGCAGTAGCGGACTAGCCCCTAGCACAGATACGCAGTATTTT
j_call: TRBJ2-5; v_call: TRBV3-1/TRBV3-2; clone_size: NA; d_call: NA; cdr3_aa: CASSRGRQETQYF; cdr3_nt: TGTGCCAGCAGCCGCGGTAGACAAGAGACCCAGTACTTC
j_call: TRBJ2-7; v_call: TRBV4-3; clone_size: few; d_call: TRBD1; cdr3_aa: CASSLRQGELYEQYF; cdr3_nt: TGCGCCAGCAGCCTGAGACAGGGGGAGTTGTACGAGCAGTACTTC